A single sample gave rise to the 13 T cell receptor beta chains below, sequenced in a study of blood T cell repertoires in COVID-19. TCRdb's table, derived via immunoSEQ multiplex PCR, lists solely in-frame clones and lacks some. The table includes around 150,000 clones, about 80% detected once. The sample comprised PBMCs or T cells enriched from blood (not recorded which). Source of these receptors: a woman aged 60-70 years who had recovered from COVID-19.

The chain recombines TRBV7-9 with TRBJ2-1, with D maybe TRBD2 (5 bases). Germline CDR1 reads SEHNR; CDR2 reads FQNEAQ (reference sequence). The CDR3 runs 14 residues. Trimming pared 8 bases from V and 0 bases from J, leaving 11 bases between. CDR3: CASRLGSSYNEQFF. CDR3 sequence (DNA): TGTGCCAGCCGGCTGGGGAGCTCCTACAATGAGCAGTTCTTC.

V usage is TRBV5-4 and J usage is TRBJ1-2; 7 positions match TRBD1. The germline V gene has CDR1 SGHNT and CDR2 YYREEE (reference sequence). The V and J ends lost 4 bases and 3 bases, in that order; junction bases with no gene match: 12. The CDR3 is 16 residues long. The CDR3 here is CASSTGGGREDYGYTF. CDR3 DNA: TGTGCCAGCAGCACGGGAGGGGGCAGGGAGGACTATGGCTACACCTTC.

The genes are TRBV27 and TRBJ1-4; tentative D call: TRBD1 (5 bases). Trimming stripped 3 bases from V and 5 bases from J, with 10 bases between. Looked up from germline, CDR1 is MNHEY and CDR2 is SMNVEV (reference sequence). The CDR3 is 14 amino acids. The CDR3 DNA sequence: TGTGCCAGCAGTTTCTGGGGGAGGAATGAAAAACTGTTTTTT. As protein: CASSFWGRNEKLFF.

This sequence joins TRBV30 and TRBJ1-1; D unresolved. Trimming removed 4 bases from V and 0 bases from J, with 9 bases in between. The CDR3 is 13 amino acids. CDR1 and CDR2 from the germline V gene are GTSNPN and SVGIG (reference sequence). The CDR3 here is CAWTGSMNTEAFF. CDR3 in DNA: TGTGCCTGGACCGGGAGTATGAACACTGAAGCTTTCTTT. The full variable domain, completed using reference TRBV30 and TRBJ1-1, is SQTIHQWPATLVQPVGSPLSLECTVEGTSNPNLYWYRQAAGRGLQLLFYSVGIGQISSEVPQNLSASRPQDRQFILSSKKLLLSDSGFYLCAWTGSMNTEAFFGQGTRLTVV.

The V call is TRBV20-1, the J call TRBJ1-1, with 7 bases aligning to TRBD1. Germline CDR1 reads DFQATT; CDR2 reads SNEGSKA (reference sequence). The CDR3 spans 11 residues. V shed 4 bases and J 6 bases; nucleotides not matched to a gene: 2. The CDR3 DNA follows: TGCAGTGCTAACAGGGGCGCTGAAGCTTTCTTT. Its protein product is CSANRGAEAFF.

CDR3 amino acids: CASSETASEQYF. In DNA, the CDR3 is TGCGCCAGCAGTGAGACAGCAAGCGAGCAGTACTTC. The gene calls are TRBV10-1 and TRBJ2-7; D is ambiguous. The V gene lost 2 bases and the J gene lost 6 bases, with 8 bases spanning the gap. CDR1 is WNHNN, CDR2 SYGVQD, per germline (reference sequence). The CDR3 has 12 residues.

The count of this clone is one. This chain uses TRBV4-1 with TRBJ1-1; TRBD1 matches at 10 bases. This CDR3 is built from 16 residues. Trimming cost V 5 bases and J 6 bases; bases outside gene matches: 12. CDR1 is MGHRA, CDR2 YSYEKL, per germline. CDR3 loop: CASSSRDRGGLPEAFF. DNA of the CDR3: TGCGCCAGCAGCAGCCGGGACAGGGGAGGTCTCCCTGAAGCTTTCTTT.

This clone was counted once. The gene calls are TRBV9 and TRBJ1-2, with D possibly being TRBD1 (6 bases). The CDR3 is 14 amino acids. Trimming shortened V by 2 bases and J by 8 bases, and 16 bases separated the two germline ends. The V gene's germline CDR1 is SGDLS and CDR2 YYNGEE. The CDR3, as DNA: TGTGCCAGCAGCGTGGGACGGGGGGGGCACGGCTACACCTTC. Amino acids: CASSVGRGGHGYTF.

The chain uses TRBV6-4 and TRBJ2-1; TRBD2 matches at 9 bases. The length of the CDR3 is 16 residues. V trimming: 6 bases; J trimming: 0 bases; junction bases outside the gene matches: 6. Germline V gene sequence: CDR1 MRHNA, CDR2 SNTAGT. The CDR3 region has the DNA TGTGCCAGCAGGGAGCTAGCGGGGTCCTCCTACAATGAGCAGTTCTTC. The encoded protein is CASRELAGSSYNEQFF.

The V call is TRBV5-8, the J call TRBJ1-4; D might be TRBD1 (6 bases). The CDR3 totals 14 residues. Germline CDR1 is SGHTS and CDR2 is YDEGEE. Trimming shortened V by 0 bases and J by 7 bases, and 10 bases separated the two germline ends. CDR3 region: CASSLVLGGEKLFF. In DNA form, the CDR3 reads TGTGCCAGCAGCTTGGTGCTAGGGGGTGAAAAACTGTTTTTT.

The V call is TRBV11-2, the J call TRBJ1-1; 7 bases align to TRBD1. J lost 7 bases, V lost 4 bases, and 6 bases had no gene match. Per the germline V gene, CDR1 is SGHAT and CDR2 is FQNNGV. The CDR3 runs 13 residues. The CDR3 region is CASSSQGRDEAFF. The CDR3 nucleotides are TGTGCCAGCAGCTCACAGGGGCGGGATGAAGCTTTCTTT.

This chain connects TRBV19 to TRBJ1-5, with 8 bases identical to TRBD1. There are 13 residues in the CDR3. V dropped 4 bases and J dropped 5; count of bases not matched to a gene: 1. Per the germline V gene, CDR1 is LNHDA and CDR2 is SQIVND (reference sequence). The CDR3 coding sequence is TGTGCCAGTAGTACGGACAGGGATCAGCCCCAGCATTTT. This codes for CASSTDRDQPQHF.

V usage is TRBV6-5 and J usage is TRBJ1-1; D is unresolved. Per the germline V gene, CDR1 is MNHEY and CDR2 is SVGAGI. The CDR3 has 12 amino acids. V lost 5 bases and J 1 base, leaving 5 bases between the germline ends. CDR3 amino acids: CASSKRNTEAFF. For the CDR3, the DNA is TGTGCCAGCAGTAAGCGGAACACTGAAGCTTTCTTT.